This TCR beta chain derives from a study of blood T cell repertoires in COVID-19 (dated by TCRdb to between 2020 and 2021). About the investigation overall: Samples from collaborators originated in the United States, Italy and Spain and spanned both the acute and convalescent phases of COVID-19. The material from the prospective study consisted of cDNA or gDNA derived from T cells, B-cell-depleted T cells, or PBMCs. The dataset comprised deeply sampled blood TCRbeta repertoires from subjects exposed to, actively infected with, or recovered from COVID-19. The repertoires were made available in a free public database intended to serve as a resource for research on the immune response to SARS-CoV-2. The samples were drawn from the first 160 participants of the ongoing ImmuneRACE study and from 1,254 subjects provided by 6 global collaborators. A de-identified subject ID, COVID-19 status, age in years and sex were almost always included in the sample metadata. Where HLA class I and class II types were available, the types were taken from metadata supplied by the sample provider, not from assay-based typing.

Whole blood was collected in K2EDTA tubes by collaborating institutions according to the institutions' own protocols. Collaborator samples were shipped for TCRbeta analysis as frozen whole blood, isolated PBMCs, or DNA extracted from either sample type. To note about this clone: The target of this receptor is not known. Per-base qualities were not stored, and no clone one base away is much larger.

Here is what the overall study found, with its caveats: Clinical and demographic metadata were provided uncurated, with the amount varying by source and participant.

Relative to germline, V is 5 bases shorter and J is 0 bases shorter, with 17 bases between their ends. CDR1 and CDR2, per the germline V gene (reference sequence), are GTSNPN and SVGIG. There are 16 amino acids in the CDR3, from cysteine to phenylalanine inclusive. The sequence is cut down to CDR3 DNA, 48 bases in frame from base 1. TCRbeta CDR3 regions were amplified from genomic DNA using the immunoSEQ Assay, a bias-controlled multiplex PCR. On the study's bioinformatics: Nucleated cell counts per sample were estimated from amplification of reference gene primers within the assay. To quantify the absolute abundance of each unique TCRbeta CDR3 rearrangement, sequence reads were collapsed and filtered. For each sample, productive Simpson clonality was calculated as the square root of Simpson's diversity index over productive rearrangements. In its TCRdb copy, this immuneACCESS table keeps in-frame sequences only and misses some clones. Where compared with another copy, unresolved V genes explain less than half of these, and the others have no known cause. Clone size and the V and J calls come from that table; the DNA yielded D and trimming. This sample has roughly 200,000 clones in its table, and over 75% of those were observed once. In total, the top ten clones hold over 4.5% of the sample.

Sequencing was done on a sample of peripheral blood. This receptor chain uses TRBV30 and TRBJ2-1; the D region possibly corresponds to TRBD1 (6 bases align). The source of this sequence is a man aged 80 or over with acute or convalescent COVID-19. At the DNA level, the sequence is TGTGCCTGGCTATCCCTTGGGGGCAGCTCCTACAATGAGCAGTTCTTC. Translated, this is CAWLSLGGSSYNEQFF.